The 21 T cell receptor beta chains below come from one sample, sequenced in a study of regulatory T cells in long-lasting Graves disease. Libraries of TCR beta came from iRepertoire HTBI primers plus Arm-PCR of CDR3 regions. TCRdb itself ran the multiplex PCR reads through MiXCR, one entry per CDR3 protein. The sample holds about 400,000 distinct CDR3 sequences, around 15% seen once. The time point is: newly diagnosed GD, antithyroid drugs for less than 3 months. Generation of the TCR library employed RNA extracted from PBMCs. The sequenced sample was peripheral blood mononuclear cells (PBMCs), obtained at new diagnosis, from a patient treated with antithyroid drugs. These receptor sequences come from a female donor with Graves disease.

In its sample, this clonotype was seen many times. This rearrangement joins TRBV9 to TRBJ1-2, with D perhaps matching TRBD1 (5 bases). Trimming removed 3 bases at V and 8 bases at J, with 17 bases between. CDR3 length: 14 residues. Germline CDR1 reads SGDLS; CDR2 reads YYNGEE. CDR3 amino acids: CASSAEGRSGGYTF. DNA for the CDR3: TGTGCCAGCAGCGCGGAGGGGCGCTCGGGAGGCTACACCTTC. The complete variable domain, with remaining parts taken from reference TRBV9 and TRBJ1-2, reads DSGVTQTPKHLITATGQRVTLRCSPRSGDLSVYWYQQSLDQGLQFLIQYYNGEERAKGNILERFSAQQFPDLHSELNLSSLELGDSALYFCASSAEGRSGGYTFGSGTRLTVV.

This clonotype was counted at least ten times. The V gene is TRBV5-5, the J gene TRBJ1-1; D ambiguous. The CDR3 loop spans 14 amino acids. Germline V gene lookup returns CDR1 SGHKS and CDR2 YYEKEE (reference sequence). Trimming took off 4 bases at V and 4 bases at J, with 14 bases between the two ends. The CDR3, as DNA: TGTGCCAGCAGCCCATCATGGGGAGGCACTGAAGCTTTCTTT. Its translation: CASSPSWGGTEAFF.

Only one count was recorded for this clonotype. This sequence joins TRBV5-1 and TRBJ2-5; D is possibly TRBD2 (6 bases). Judging by the DNA end, TRBJ2-1 fits better; the J call may be wrong. This CDR3 contains 16 residues. The V gene's germline CDR1 is SGHRS and CDR2 YFSETQ. CDR3 region: CASSPGRDWANYEQFF. Written as DNA, the CDR3 is TGCGCCAGCAGTCCGGGCCGGGACTGGGCCAACTACGAGCAGTTCTTC.

This clonotype occurred many times. The chain combines TRBV30 with TRBJ1-1; D remains ambiguous. Per the germline V gene, CDR1 is GTSNPN and CDR2 is SVGIG (reference sequence). V dropped 4 bases and J dropped 6 bases, with 12 bases sitting between them. This CDR3 is built from 12 residues. CDR3 sequence reads: CAWTGPQSEAFF. CDR3 DNA sequence: TGTGCCTGGACGGGCCCGCAATCTGAAGCTTTCTTT.

This clonotype was recorded many times. The chain has TRBV7-9 and TRBJ2-5; TRBD2 aligns across 7 bases. The V segment lost 5 bases and the J segment 4 bases; nucleotides outside the gene matches: 13. The CDR3 covers 16 residues. Germline loops: CDR1 SEHNR, CDR2 FQNEAQ (reference sequence). CDR3 in amino acids: CASSLSQRTSGETQYF. The CDR3 coding sequence is TGTGCCAGCAGCCTGTCGCAGCGGACTAGTGGAGAGACCCAGTACTTC.

In this sample, this clonotype turned up a few times. The chain has TRBV12-3 or TRBV12-4 and TRBJ2-1, with TRBD2 identical over 7 bases. Trimming removed 4 bases from V and 2 bases from J; junction bases left unmatched: 5. The CDR3 runs to 15 residues. In DNA, the CDR3 is TGTGCCAGCAGTTATAGCGGGCTTGCCTACAATGAGCAGTTCTTC. Translating gives CASSYSGLAYNEQFF.

This clonotype showed up just a few times. The J gene is TRBJ2-1, the V gene TRBV19; D is perhaps TRBD2 (5 bases). Germline V gene sequence: CDR1 LNHDA, CDR2 SQIVND (reference sequence). V lost 6 bases and J 9 bases, leaving 12 bases between the germline ends. CDR3 length: 12 amino acids. CDR3 residues: CASRTRKGEQFF. The CDR3 DNA reads TGTGCCAGTAGAACTAGAAAGGGTGAGCAGTTCTTC.

This clonotype was counted at least ten times. The CDR3 sequence: CASSFSVAGEEQFF. The DNA of the CDR3 is TGTGCCAGCAGCTTCTCCGTGGCGGGGGAGGAACAGTTCTTC. This chain uses TRBV7-9 with TRBJ2-1; TRBD2 aligns across 7 bases. The CDR3 spans 14 residues. Trimming removed 3 bases from V and 13 bases from J; junction bases left unmatched: 12. From germline, CDR1 is SEHNR and CDR2 FQNEAQ (reference sequence).

There are many counts of this clonotype. This sequence joins TRBV6-1 and TRBJ1-1; the D is unclear. Trimming left V 5 bases short and J 0 bases short, with 7 bases between. The CDR3 is 13 residues long. Looked up from germline, CDR1 is MNHNS and CDR2 is SASEGT. CDR3 in DNA: TGTGCCAGCAGTCCAGGTATGAACACTGAAGCTTTCTTT. Its translation: CASSPGMNTEAFF.

The chain is built from TRBV19 and TRBJ2-3, with 15 bases identical to TRBD2. V lost 3 bases and J lost 2; bases outside the gene matches: 6. The CDR3 length is 18 residues. Germline CDR1 and CDR2: LNHDA and SQIVND (reference sequence). The CDR3 DNA follows: TGTGCCAGTAGTATGGGACTAGCGGGGGGATCAAACACAGATACGCAGTATTTT. This translates into CASSMGLAGGSNTDTQYF. Filled out from reference TRBV19 and TRBJ2-3, the complete variable domain reads DGGITQSPKYLFRKEGQNVTLSCEQNLNHDAMYWYRQDPGQGLRLIYYSQIVNDFQKGDIAEGYSVSREKKESFPLTVTSAQKNPTAFYLCASSMGLAGGSNTDTQYFGPGTRLTVL.

This clonotype was seen only a few times. The chain employs TRBV24-1 and TRBJ2-5; TRBD2 agrees at 10 bases. The germline gives CDR1 KGHDR, CDR2 SFDVKD. With V trimmed by 6 bases and J by 5 bases, 11 bases remained unmatched. The CDR3 contains 16 residues. The CDR3 sequence is CATSTSRSGGGETQYF. Here the CDR3 DNA reads TGTGCCACCAGTACGTCTCGGAGCGGGGGGGGTGAGACCCAGTACTTC.

This clonotype was found many times. The chain is built from TRBV12-5 and TRBJ2-5, with 10 positions matching TRBD1. CDR1 is LGHNT and CDR2 is FRNRAP in the germline V gene. The J segment lost 5 bases and the V segment lost 6 bases, leaving 9 bases of the junction unmatched. This CDR3 has 15 amino acids. CDR3 region: CASGSRGQGKETQYF. CDR3 nucleotide sequence: TGTGCTAGTGGCTCCCGGGGACAGGGGAAGGAGACCCAGTACTTC.

The V gene is TRBV6-1, the J gene TRBJ1-2, with D unresolved. The CDR3 totals 12 residues. The germline V gene has CDR1 MNHNS and CDR2 SASEGT. Trimming removed 7 bases from V and 6 bases from J, with 12 bases in between. CDR3 loop: CASTVLGNGYTF. DNA for the CDR3: TGTGCCAGCACCGTCTTGGGCAATGGCTACACCTTC.

This clonotype was seen a handful of times. The chain combines TRBV4-1 with TRBJ1-2; D unresolved. The ends were cut back, 1 base at V and 8 bases at J, with 11 bases in the middle. Germline V CDR1 and CDR2: MGHRA, YSYEKL. The CDR3 has 13 amino acids. As DNA, the CDR3 is TGCGCCAGCAGCCAAGGTAACAGAGGCGGCTACACCTTC. It yields the protein CASSQGNRGGYTF.

This clonotype showed up many times. The rearrangement links TRBV12-3 or TRBV12-4 to TRBJ1-1, with D possibly being TRBD1 (6 bases). The CDR3 extends over 13 amino acids. V lost 5 bases to trimming and J lost 6 bases, with 13 bases between them. CDR3 coding DNA: TGTGCCAGCAGTCTCGCAGGGGATCCTGAAGCTTTCTTT. Amino acid sequence: CASSLAGDPEAFF.

This clonotype has a count of ten or more. This rearrangement joins TRBV11-2 to TRBJ2-1; 11 positions match TRBD2. The CDR3 totals 15 residues. J gave up 7 bases and V 5 bases, and 7 bases lay outside the gene matches. CDR1 SGHAT and CDR2 FQNNGV come from the germline V gene. The CDR3 region is CASSPYSGGVNEQFF. As DNA, the CDR3 is TGTGCCAGCAGCCCGTATAGCGGGGGGGTAAATGAGCAGTTCTTC.

The rearrangement links TRBV27 to TRBJ1-4; D gene unclear. The length of the CDR3 is 14 residues. Germline CDR1 and CDR2: MNHEY and SMNVEV (reference sequence). V was shortened by 5 bases and J by 5 bases, with 12 bases between the two germline ends. Here the CDR3 DNA reads TGTGCCAGCAGTCCCAGAACGGGAAATGAAAAACTGTTTTTT. Its translation is CASSPRTGNEKLFF.

Ten or more counts support this clonotype. The rearrangement uses TRBV6-2 or TRBV6-3 and TRBJ2-3, with TRBD2 matching over 11 bases. The V gene's germline CDR1 is MNHEY and CDR2 SVGEGT. This CDR3 region has 21 residues. Losses at the gene ends were 4 bases for V and 0 bases for J; bases not matched to a gene: 18. The CDR3 reads CASSFRQPGLAEGSSTDTQYF. The CDR3 DNA reads TGTGCCAGCAGTTTCAGGCAACCGGGACTAGCGGAGGGTTCTAGCACAGATACGCAGTATTTT.

This clonotype was observed at least ten times. This chain links TRBV20-1 with TRBJ1-5, with TRBD1 identical over 7 bases. The CDR3 sequence is 15 residues long. The J segment lost 1 base and the V segment lost 0 bases, leaving 3 bases of the junction unmatched. Per germline, CDR1 DFQATT and CDR2 SNEGSKA (reference sequence). DNA for the CDR3: TGCAGTGCTAGAGATGAGGGGGCAAGCAATCAGCCCCAGCATTTT. This sequence encodes CSARDEGASNQPQHF.

This clonotype was found a few times. The J gene is TRBJ2-5, the V gene TRBV20-1, with unresolved D. This CDR3 comprises 11 residues. The germline V and J ends were trimmed by 6 bases and 4 bases, with 9 bases remaining between them. Germline values: CDR1 DFQATT, CDR2 SNEGSKA (reference sequence). CDR3 DNA sequence: TGCAGTGCGGGATCTAGAGAGACCCAGTACTTC. Translated: CSAGSRETQYF.

This clonotype was observed many times. The chain combines TRBV11-2 with TRBJ1-2; maybe TRBD1 (5 bases). The V and J ends lost 0 bases and 2 bases respectively, with 10 bases between them. Germline-derived CDR1 and CDR2 are SGHAT and FQNNGV. The CDR3 has 15 amino acids. DNA of the CDR3: TGTGCCAGCAGCTTAGAAGGGGCCGAGAACTATGGCTACACCTTC. Translated, it gives CASSLEGAENYGYTF.